The sequence of this TCR beta chain was determined in a study of Ad26.COV2.S vaccination and SARS-CoV-2 variants. Study background: Donor was in the COV1001 Ad26.COV2.S trial arm.

Study-level findings and limits: Spike-specific TCR breadth was greater after Ad26.COV2.S than placebo. There was reportedly substantial breadth in spike-specific CD8+ and CD4+ T cell responses after vaccination.

This CDR3 is 14 amino acids long. CDR1 and CDR2 from the germline V gene are MNHEY and SVGAGI. V dropped 8 bases and J dropped 1; count of bases not matched to a gene: 7. As for this clone: Its specificity is unknown.

Treatment of the sample: 15 to 20 received Ad26.COV2.S at low or high dose, single or two shots; roughly five received placebo; per-sample allocation not given. Repertoires come from day 63 after the first vaccine or placebo injection. Within Boston, the person who donated was an adult of 18-55 years. Clones were sequenced by immunoSEQ multiplex PCR, and TCRdb holds only the in-frame ones, with some missing. This sample has about 350,000 clones, with around 83% found just once. The genes are TRBV6-5 and TRBJ1-1; 7 nucleotides match TRBD1. The receptor comes from a person aged 18-65 years who received the Ad26.COV2.S COVID-19 vaccine or a placebo. The material was peripheral blood, obtained in a trial of Ad26.COV2.S vaccine versus placebo. CDR3 amino acids: CASLPDRENTEAFF. The CDR3, as DNA: TGTGCCAGCCTGCCTGACAGGGAGAACACTGAAGCTTTCTTT.